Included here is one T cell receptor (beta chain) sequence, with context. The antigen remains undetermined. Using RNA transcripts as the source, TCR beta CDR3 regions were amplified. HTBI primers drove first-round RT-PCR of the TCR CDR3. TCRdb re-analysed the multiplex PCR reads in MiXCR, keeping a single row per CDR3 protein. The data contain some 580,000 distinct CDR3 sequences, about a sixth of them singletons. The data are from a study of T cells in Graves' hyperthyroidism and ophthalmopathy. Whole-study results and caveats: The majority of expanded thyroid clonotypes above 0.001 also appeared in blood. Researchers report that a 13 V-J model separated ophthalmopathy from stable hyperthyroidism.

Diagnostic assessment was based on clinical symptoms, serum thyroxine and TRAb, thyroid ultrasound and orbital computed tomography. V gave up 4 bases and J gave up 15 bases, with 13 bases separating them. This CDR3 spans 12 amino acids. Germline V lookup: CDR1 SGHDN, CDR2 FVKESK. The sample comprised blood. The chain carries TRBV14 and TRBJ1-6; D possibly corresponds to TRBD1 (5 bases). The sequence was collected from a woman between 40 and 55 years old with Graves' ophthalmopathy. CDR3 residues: CASSLVGGVLHF. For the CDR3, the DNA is TGTGCCAGCAGCCTCGTGGGGGGGGTCCTCCACTTT.